The 17 T cell receptor beta chains in this list originate from one sample, sequenced in a study of T-cell memory formation after mild COVID-19. TCRdb reanalysed the 5' RACE reads using MiXCR and keeps one entry per CDR3 protein. The profile covers about 290,000 distinct CDR3 sequences, with approximately 15% appearing a single time and more than 20% taken by the ten largest. Sequences were obtained from PBMCs or a T cell subset sorted from them (not recorded which). The receptors here all came from a man aged 18 to 35 who had mild COVID-19 (a few samples of this study predate the infection). Cell type and time point are not known.

CDR3 region: CASSSRQGNPGELFF. CDR3 nucleotide sequence: TGTGCCAGCAGCTCCCGCCAGGGCAACCCCGGGGAGCTGTTTTTT. The gene calls are TRBV7-2 and TRBJ2-2; perhaps TRBD1 as D (5 bases). The ends were cut back, 4 bases at V and 6 bases at J, with 15 bases in the middle. The CDR3 totals 15 residues. The germline CDR1 and CDR2 sequences are SGHTA and FQGNSA.

This clonotype has at least ten counts. This sequence joins TRBV4-1 and TRBJ2-7; D possibly matches TRBD1 or TRBD2 (5 bases each). V shed 0 bases and J shed 1 base, with 10 bases lying between them. CDR1 and CDR2 from the germline V gene are MGHRA and YSYEKL. The CDR3 loop spans 15 amino acids. The CDR3 nucleotides read TGCGCCAGCAGCCAAGATCCCGGGGCATCCTACGAGCAGTACTTC. Translated, it gives CASSQDPGASYEQYF.

In DNA, the CDR3 is TGTGCCAGCAGCTTCGGGACCCAGGCCCTCAATGAGCAGTTCTTC. Amino acids: CASSFGTQALNEQFF. The rearrangement links TRBV5-6 to TRBJ2-1; D may correspond to TRBD1 or TRBD2 (5 bases each). The germline gives CDR1 SGHDT, CDR2 YYEEEE. CDR3 length equals 15 residues. The V end was cut by 2 bases, the J end by 6 bases, with 15 bases between.

In its sample, this clonotype was seen a few times. The rearrangement links TRBV7-2 to TRBJ1-1, with D maybe TRBD1 (5 bases). The CDR3 is made up of 15 amino acids. Trimming took 1 base from V and 3 from J, leaving 12 bases between them. Germline-derived CDR1 and CDR2 are SGHTA and FQGNSA. The CDR3 region is CASSLVREEYTEAFF. The CDR3 DNA reads TGTGCCAGCAGCTTAGTCAGGGAGGAATACACTGAAGCTTTCTTT.

The V call is TRBV7-9, the J call TRBJ2-7, with 10 positions matching TRBD1. Germline loops: CDR1 SEHNR, CDR2 FQNEAQ (reference sequence). CDR3 length equals 16 residues. The J segment lost 3 bases and the V segment lost 1 base, leaving 6 bases of the junction unmatched. The chain's CDR3 is CASSLGGTGADYEQYV. The CDR3 nucleotides read TGTGCCAGCAGCTTAGGAGGGACAGGGGCGGACTACGAGCAGTACGTC.

This clonotype has just a few counts. The V and J genes are TRBV6-5 and TRBJ2-1; tentative D call: TRBD1 (5 bases). V lost 8 bases to trimming and J lost 7 bases, with 9 bases between them. CDR3 length: 11 amino acids. The germline gives CDR1 MNHEY, CDR2 SVGAGI. The DNA for the CDR3 is TGTGCCAGCGGACAAGGGAATGAGCAGTTCTTC. Residues: CASGQGNEQFF.

V usage is TRBV6-5 and J usage is TRBJ1-2; tentatively, D is TRBD1 (6 bases). The V gene's germline CDR1 is MNHEY and CDR2 SVGAGI. The CDR3 covers 14 residues. V gave up 5 bases and J gave up 8 bases, with 18 bases separating them. CDR3 DNA: TGTGCCAGCAGTCCGTTCGCAGGGGCAAGGGGCTACACCTTC. Protein sequence: CASSPFAGARGYTF.

Only a few counts were recorded for this clonotype. The genes are TRBV3-1 and TRBJ2-4; 7 bases map to TRBD1. CDR1 is LGHDT and CDR2 is YNNKEL in the germline V gene (reference sequence). This CDR3 spans 12 amino acids. V lost 4 bases, J lost 8 bases, and 2 bases stayed unmatched. The CDR3 nucleotides are TGTGCCAGCAGCCTAACAGGGGACATTCAGTACTTC. It codes for CASSLTGDIQYF. Based on the CDR3 plus reference TRBV3-1 and TRBJ2-4, the full variable domain is DTAVSQTPKYLVTQMGNDKSIKCEQNLGHDTMYWYKQDSKKFLKIMFSYNNKELIINETVPNRFSPKSPDKAHLNLHINSLELGDSAVYFCASSLTGDIQYFGAGTRLSVL.

This chain uses TRBV28 with TRBJ2-7; 9 nucleotides match TRBD1. The CDR3 has 12 amino acids. Per germline, CDR1 MDHEN and CDR2 SYDVKM. J gave up 3 bases and V 6 bases, and 0 bases lay outside the gene matches. The CDR3 region is CASRGQGYEQYV. The CDR3 coding sequence is TGTGCCAGCAGGGGACAGGGCTACGAGCAGTACGTC.

The sample holds many counts of this clonotype. This chain connects TRBV7-2 to TRBJ2-1; 9 nucleotides match TRBD1. J gave up 2 bases and V 5 bases, and 10 bases lay outside the gene matches. This CDR3 region has 17 residues. Per the germline V gene, CDR1 is SGHTA and CDR2 is FQGNSA. The CDR3 sequence: CASSPTVTGGAYNEQFF. The CDR3 bases are TGTGCCAGCAGCCCGACAGTGACAGGGGGGGCCTACAATGAGCAGTTCTTC.

This clonotype has more than one count but fewer than ten. CDR3: CASSYSNTEAFF. CDR3 DNA: TGTGCCAGCAGCTATTCTAACACTGAAGCTTTCTTT. The chain couples TRBV11-2 to TRBJ1-1, with D unclear. The CDR3 loop spans 12 amino acids. Germline-derived CDR1 and CDR2 are SGHAT and FQNNGV. V lost 4 bases to trimming and J lost 2 bases, with 5 bases between them.

V usage is TRBV4-2 and J usage is TRBJ2-1; D may match TRBD1 or TRBD2 (5 bases each). The CDR3 has 17 amino acids. The V and J ends lost 0 bases and 4 bases respectively, with 16 bases between them. CDR1 is LGHNA, CDR2 YNFKEQ, per germline. CDR3 DNA: TGTGCCAGCAGCCAAGATGAGGGGTTTACTAAATACAATGAGCAGTTCTTC. It encodes CASSQDEGFTKYNEQFF.

The rearrangement uses TRBV18 and TRBJ1-1; possibly TRBD1 for D (6 bases). Per the germline V gene, CDR1 is KGHSH and CDR2 is LQKENI. The CDR3 consists of 12 residues. Trimming stripped 5 bases from V and 10 bases from J, with 14 bases between. CDR3 loop: CASSADSFGAFF. DNA for the CDR3: TGTGCCAGCTCAGCGGACAGTTTCGGAGCTTTCTTT.

The chain recombines TRBV7-2 with TRBJ2-7, with TRBD2 matching over 9 bases. Germline V gives CDR1 SGHTA, CDR2 FQGNSA. The CDR3 has 15 amino acids. Trimming took 2 bases from V and 2 from J; bases not matched to a gene: 4. In nucleotides, the CDR3 is TGTGCCAGCAGCTTATTTAGCGGGGGCACCTACGAGCAGTACGTC. Its translation: CASSLFSGGTYEQYV.

The chain joins TRBV5-5 to TRBJ2-1; D is uncertain. This CDR3 has 15 residues. The V gene's germline CDR1 is SGHKS and CDR2 YYEKEE (reference sequence). The V end lost 1 base, the J end lost 2 bases, and 10 bases lay between the germline ends. Here the CDR3 reads CASSLTVTPYNEQFF. As DNA, the CDR3 is TGTGCCAGCAGCTTGACCGTGACACCCTACAATGAGCAGTTCTTC.

V usage is TRBV12-3 or TRBV12-4 and J usage is TRBJ1-6; a possible D gene is TRBD1 (5 bases). This CDR3 has 14 residues. Between the trimmed V and J ends, which lost 6 bases and 10 bases, there was a span of 16 bases. CDR3 loop: CASSSTPAGSPLHF. CDR3 bases: TGTGCCAGCAGCTCGACCCCGGCAGGGTCACCCCTCCACTTT.

This clonotype has more than one count but fewer than ten. The chain employs TRBV7-2 and TRBJ1-3; D unresolved. The CDR3 length is 15 residues. Germline V gene lookup returns CDR1 SGHTA and CDR2 FQGNSA. The V and J ends lost 4 bases and 0 bases respectively, with 10 bases between them. The CDR3 DNA sequence: TGTGCCAGCAGCTCGTTAGAGACCTCTGGAAACACCATATATTTT. Amino acid sequence: CASSSLETSGNTIYF.